This paragraph covers one TCR beta chain sequence. The antigen this receptor binds is unknown. No per-base quality is available; no much larger clone lies one base away. Systemically healthy Caucasian individuals from Russia, 39 in total and aged about 6 to 100 years, were included as donors. Each donor gave around 9.5 milliliters of peripheral blood, collected into EDTA-treated Vacutainer tubes. Ficoll-Paque density-gradient centrifugation was used to isolate PBMCs, with at least 6.5 million per sample. Total RNA, at least 5 micrograms per sample, was extracted from PBMCs with Trizol reagent. For every donor, flow cytometry on a PBMC aliquot measured the percentage of naive CD45RAhigh/CD27high T cells. The data stem from a study of blood T cells in healthy people across ages (dated by TCRdb to 2014 to 2015). About the investigation overall: In model experiments, template switching captured roughly one uniquely barcoded TCR beta cDNA molecule for every two T cells. Four age groups were formed from the donors: young (average approximately 15 years), middle-aged (just under 40), aged (approximately 60) and long-lived (about 80). For two donors (one aged 18 to 30 and one aged 80 or older), the study analyzed two additional independent replicas of 1 million unique cDNA reads from the same blood draw. Using deep sequencing normalized with unique cDNA molecular identifiers, the study measured how TCR beta repertoire diversity changes with age. To avoid experimental bias, donors of different ages were distributed randomly across sequencing lanes. What the study reported, not specific to this receptor: Compared with the aged group, more naive CD4+ T cells, fewer expanded clones and increased TCR diversity were shown by the long-lived group, suggesting age selection. Estimates of total diversity based on one million sequenced T cells were considered lower bounds and underestimates. Observed TCR beta diversity per million T cells fell roughly linearly with age, and a significant reduction was already apparent by age roughly 40. Since profiling was done on bulk unsorted PBMCs, naive and antigen-experienced compartments could not be conclusively compared. There was a strong correlation between observed TCR beta diversity and the percentage of naive T cells measured by flow cytometry. Donor CMV infection status was unknown, potentially confounding age-related changes in expanded clonotypes.

Trimmed from V: 4 bases; trimmed from J: 5 bases; junction bases lacking a gene match: 7. According to the germline V gene (reference sequence), CDR1 reads LGHDT and CDR2 reads YNNKEL. From its cysteine to its phenylalanine, the CDR3 spans 14 amino acids. Only the CDR3 part of the read is kept: 42 bases, read in frame from the first base. The library was generated by 5' RACE. Sequencing took place on an Illumina HiSeq 2500. The second PCR ran for roughly 7 to 12 cycles and used a J-beta primer mix along with a sample-barcoded 5' primer. A unique molecular identifier was introduced onto each TCR beta cDNA molecule by a template-switch 5' adaptor carrying 12 random nucleotides. Each sample yielded at least 2.5 million CDR3-containing paired-end reads. All of the RNA was converted into first-strand cDNA using the Mint cDNA synthesis kit, with a TRBC-specific oligonucleotide serving as the primer. All cDNA was treated with uracil-DNA glycosylase and then went through a first 18-cycle PCR with the universal primers M1SS and BC2_uni_R. The paper's processing steps were these. Normalization of each sample was performed by random selection of 1 million high-quality reads, each carrying a distinct molecular identifier. Reads with shared molecular identifiers were discarded instead of being binned into consensus sequences. MiTCR, set to a Q25 quality threshold and the strictest error-elimination algorithm, was used for CDR3 identification, clonotype clustering and error correction. A nonparametric unseen species model using Euler transformation provided a lower-bound estimate of total TCR beta diversity. TCRdb trimmed public reads at Q25 via fastp, called clones via MiXCR and kept in-frame beta chains. Each entry is one CDR3 protein sequence, shown with its most common DNA and genes. V and J calls and clone size were set by TCRdb, not the authors. In all, the sample holds roughly 1.7 million distinct CDR3 sequences, and 34% of those were seen once. The ten biggest clones cover over 9% of the sample.

The sequence joins TRBV3-1 to TRBJ2-7, with 8 bases matching TRBD1. This receptor was taken from a woman aged 25 to 39 in good health. The sequencing sample was made of blood. The nucleotides are TGTGCCAGCAGCCCACCGGACAGGGCCGACGAGCAGTACTTC. Its translation reads: CASSPPDRADEQYF.